A selection of T cell receptor beta chains follows, all from one sample in a study of T cell changes during pregnancy in multiple sclerosis. Assay used: immunoSEQ multiplex PCR; TCRdb lists only in-frame clones, some missing. The sample includes about 69,000 clones, roughly nine tenths of them seen just once. The starting material was CD4+ T cells from peripheral blood mononuclear cells, obtained in the third trimester of pregnancy. These receptors all stem from a female donor in good health, enrolled as a control in a pregnancy study. The CDR3 runs from the conserved cysteine through the conserved F or W. D genes are given only for firm matches.

j_call d_call v_call cdr3_aa
TRBJ2-3 - TRBV4-3 CASSQSSGVNGDTQYF
TRBJ2-6 TRBD1 TRBV2 CASSRTGTYTPAGANVLTF
TRBJ2-6 - TRBV4-2 CASSQEGTRGANVLTF
TRBJ1-3 TRBD1 TRBV19 CASSPTGTGAGNTIYF
TRBJ1-3 - TRBV6-5 CASKSPGNTIYF
TRBJ2-1 TRBD1 TRBV7-2 CASSSRTGSSYNEQFF
TRBJ2-7 TRBD1 TRBV5-1 CASSSGGDRGTYEQYF
TRBJ2-1 TRBD2 TRBV9 CASRAGASGGNEQFF
TRBJ2-7 TRBD1 TRBV5-4 CASSLQGAHEQYF
TRBJ2-3 - TRBV7-8 CASTVGAVTDTQYF
TRBJ1-5 - TRBV6-6 CASSYSRLLEGQPQHF
TRBJ2-2 - TRBV29-1 CSVAQAMNTGELFF
TRBJ1-6 TRBD1 TRBV7-2 CASGRGLGSGYSPLHF
TRBJ2-5 - TRBV4-3 CASSQDLSFQETQYF
TRBJ2-2 TRBD2 TRBV7-2 CASSPSSGDFTGELFF
TRBJ2-7 - TRBV9 CASSVTSVSGEQYF
TRBJ1-2 - TRBV7-3 CASSPGIGSGYTF
TRBJ2-1 - TRBV7-3 CASSAPGNEQFF
TRBJ2-3 - TRBV4-1 CASSQGPQTGYRSQYF
TRBJ1-6 - TRBV7-2 CASSLLASNSPLHF
TRBJ1-2 - TRBV6-1 CASSILGGSYGYTF
TRBJ2-3 TRBD1 TRBV11-3 CASSFAGTGFSTDTQYF
TRBJ2-5 - TRBV11-2 CASSLTGNQETQYF
TRBJ2-5 TRBD2 TRBV25-1 CASSEVAGETQYF
TRBJ2-5 - TRBV7-2 CASSREYQETQYF
TRBJ1-1 - TRBV9 CASSVDMNTEAFF
TRBJ2-4 TRBD1 TRBV6-6 CASSYPTGGKNIQYF
TRBJ2-6 - TRBV5-1 CASSLDGATGANVLTF
TRBJ2-5 TRBD2 TRBV11-2 CASSLNSGGLQETQYF
TRBJ1-2 - TRBV30 CAWSPPTTYGYTF
TRBJ2-2 TRBD1 TRBV5-6 CASIRDRENTGELFF
TRBJ1-5 TRBD1 TRBV19 CASKDRGGQPQHF
TRBJ1-2 - TRBV4-2 CASSQAWALNYGYTF
TRBJ2-1 TRBD2 TRBV5-1 CASNLAGGYNEQFF
TRBJ1-1 - TRBV30 CAWSVRVLRTEAFF
TRBJ1-1 - TRBV10-3 CAISDWDKGTEAFF
TRBJ1-2 - TRBV11-2 CASRPGGALINYGYTF
TRBJ2-7 - TRBV11-3 CASSLSGAGAYEQYF
TRBJ2-3 TRBD1 TRBV5-4 CASSPPGTGSTMTDTQYF
TRBJ1-6 TRBD1 TRBV7-9 CASSLALTGQGNSPLHF
TRBJ1-1 - TRBV14 CASSRQVSMNTEAFF
TRBJ2-5 - TRBV7-3 CASSRTVKETQYF
TRBJ2-7 TRBD1 TRBV7-9 CASGGQGDYEQYF
TRBJ1-1 - TRBV6-5 CASFRTANTEAFF
TRBJ1-2 - TRBV28 CASSLGGGYGYTF
TRBJ1-4 - TRBV18 CASSFIQGTNEKLFF
TRBJ1-6 - TRBV7-9 CASSFAPGSSSYNSPLHF
TRBJ1-1 TRBD1 TRBV18 CASFAVGQKNTEAFF
TRBJ2-5 - TRBV4-3 CASSQDPTGRETQYF
TRBJ2-3 - TRBV11-3 CASSYSSQLDTQYF
TRBJ2-1 - TRBV5-1 CASSLALGREPYNEQFF
TRBJ2-6 - TRBV7-3 CASSPTLSGANVLTF
TRBJ2-3 - TRBV7-3 CASSLNRDTDTQYF
TRBJ2-3 TRBD2 TRBV7-2 CASSQRPSGGAGDTQYF
TRBJ2-3 TRBD1 TRBV5-4 CASSLGPSGGFTDTQYF
TRBJ2-7 - TRBV11-2 CASSLDPGGFDEQYF